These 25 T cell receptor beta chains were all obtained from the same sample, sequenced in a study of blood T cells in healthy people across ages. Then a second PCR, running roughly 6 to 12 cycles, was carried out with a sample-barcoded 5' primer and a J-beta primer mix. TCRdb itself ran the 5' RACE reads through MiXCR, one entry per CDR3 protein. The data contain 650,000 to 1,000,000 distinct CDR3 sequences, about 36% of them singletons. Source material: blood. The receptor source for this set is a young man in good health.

CDR3 sequence (DNA): TGTGCCAGCAGCTCTATGGGACTAGCGGGGAATGAGCAGTTCTTC. Protein sequence: CASSSMGLAGNEQFF. The chain couples TRBV7-2 to TRBJ2-1, with 13 bases identical to TRBD2. Per the germline V gene, CDR1 is SGHTA and CDR2 is FQGNSA. V was clipped by 4 bases and J by 7 bases; unmatched bases: 4. This CDR3 region has 15 residues.

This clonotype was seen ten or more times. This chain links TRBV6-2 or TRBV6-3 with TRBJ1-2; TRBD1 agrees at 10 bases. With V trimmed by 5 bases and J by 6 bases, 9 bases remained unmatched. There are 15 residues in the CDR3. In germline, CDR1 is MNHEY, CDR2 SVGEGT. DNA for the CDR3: TGTGCCAGCAGTAAGGCGGGACAGGGGTTTCATGGCTACACCTTC. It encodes CASSKAGQGFHGYTF.

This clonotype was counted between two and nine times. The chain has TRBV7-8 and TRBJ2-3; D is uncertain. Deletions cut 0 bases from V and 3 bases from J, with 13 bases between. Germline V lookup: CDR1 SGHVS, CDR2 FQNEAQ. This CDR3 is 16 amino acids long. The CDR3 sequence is CASSLAQKDGTDTQYF. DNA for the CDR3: TGTGCCAGCAGCTTAGCGCAGAAGGATGGGACAGATACGCAGTATTTT. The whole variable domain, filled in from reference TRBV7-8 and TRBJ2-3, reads GAGVSQSPRYKVAKRGQDVALRCDPISGHVSLFWYQQALGQGPEFLTYFQNEAQLDKSGLPSDRFFAERPEGSVSTLKIQRTQQEDSAVYLCASSLAQKDGTDTQYFGPGTRLTVL.

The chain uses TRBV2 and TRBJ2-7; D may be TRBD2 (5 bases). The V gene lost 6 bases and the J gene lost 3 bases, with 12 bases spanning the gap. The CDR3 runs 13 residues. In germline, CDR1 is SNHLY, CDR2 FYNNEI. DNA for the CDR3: TGTGCCAGCAGGGGAGATAATGACTACGAGCAGTACTTC. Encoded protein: CASRGDNDYEQYF.

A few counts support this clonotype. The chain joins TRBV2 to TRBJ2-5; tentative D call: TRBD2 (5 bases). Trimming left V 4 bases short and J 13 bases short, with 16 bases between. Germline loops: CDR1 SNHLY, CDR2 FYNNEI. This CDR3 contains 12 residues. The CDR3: CASSVRSPSGYF. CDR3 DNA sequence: TGTGCCAGCAGTGTGCGGTCCCCCAGCGGGTACTTC. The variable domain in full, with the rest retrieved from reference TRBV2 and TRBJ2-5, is EPEVTQTPSHQVTQMGQEVILRCVPISNHLYFYWYRQILGQKVEFLVSFYNNEISEKSEIFDDQFSVERPDGSNFTLKIRSTKLEDSAMYFCASSVRSPSGYFGPGTRLLVL.

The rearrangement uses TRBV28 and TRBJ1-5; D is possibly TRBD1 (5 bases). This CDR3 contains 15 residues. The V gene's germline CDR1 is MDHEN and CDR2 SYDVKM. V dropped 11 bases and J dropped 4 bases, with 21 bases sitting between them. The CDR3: CAAKIPQGPNQPQHF. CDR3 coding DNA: TGTGCCGCCAAAATCCCCCAGGGTCCTAATCAGCCCCAGCATTTT.

For the CDR3, the DNA is TGCGCCAGCAGCCCCGGGACTAGTTGGAACATTCAGTACTTC. Protein sequence: CASSPGTSWNIQYF. This chain joins TRBV4-1 and TRBJ2-4; 8 bases are shared with TRBD2. Germline V gene sequence: CDR1 MGHRA, CDR2 YSYEKL. The CDR3 totals 14 residues. The junction had 6 bases not matched to a gene; V was cut back by 4 bases and J by 7 bases.

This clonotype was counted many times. CDR3 loop: CASSLSGSGGLSTGELFF. The CDR3, as DNA: TGTGCCAGCAGTTTAAGCGGTAGCGGGGGGCTCAGCACCGGGGAGCTGTTTTTT. The rearrangement uses TRBV27 and TRBJ2-2; 10 bases are shared with TRBD2. The CDR3 length is 18 residues. CDR1 is MNHEY, CDR2 SMNVEV, per germline (reference sequence). V shed 2 bases and J 4 bases; nucleotides not matched to a gene: 10.

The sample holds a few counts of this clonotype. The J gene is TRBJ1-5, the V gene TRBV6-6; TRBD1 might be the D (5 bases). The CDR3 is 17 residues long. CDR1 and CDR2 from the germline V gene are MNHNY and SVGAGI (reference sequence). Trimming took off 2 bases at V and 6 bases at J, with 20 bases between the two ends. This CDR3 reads CASSYNQGGGSIQPQHF. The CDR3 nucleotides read TGTGCCAGCAGTTACAATCAGGGTGGGGGAAGTATTCAGCCCCAGCATTTT.

CDR3 in amino acids: CASSQADRELYGYTF. CDR3 nucleotide sequence: TGCGCCAGCAGCCAAGCGGACAGGGAACTTTATGGCTACACCTTC. This rearrangement joins TRBV4-3 to TRBJ1-2; 8 bases match TRBD1. The trim removed 1 base at V and 5 bases at J, leaving 6 bases unmatched. Germline lookup yields CDR1 LGHNA and CDR2 YSLEER. The length of the CDR3 is 15 residues.

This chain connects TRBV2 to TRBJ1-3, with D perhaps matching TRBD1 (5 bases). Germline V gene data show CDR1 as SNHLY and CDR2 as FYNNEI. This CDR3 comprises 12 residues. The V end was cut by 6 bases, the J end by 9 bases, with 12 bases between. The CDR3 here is CASSWEGSTIYF. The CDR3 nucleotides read TGTGCCAGCAGCTGGGAGGGGAGCACCATATATTTT.

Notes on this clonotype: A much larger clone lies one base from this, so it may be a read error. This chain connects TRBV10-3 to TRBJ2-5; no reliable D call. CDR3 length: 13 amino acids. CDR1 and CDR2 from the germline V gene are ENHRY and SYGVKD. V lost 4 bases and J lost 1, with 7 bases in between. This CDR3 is CAISVGPQETQYF. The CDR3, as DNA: TGTGCCATCAGTGTAGGACCCCAAGAGACCCAGTACTTC.

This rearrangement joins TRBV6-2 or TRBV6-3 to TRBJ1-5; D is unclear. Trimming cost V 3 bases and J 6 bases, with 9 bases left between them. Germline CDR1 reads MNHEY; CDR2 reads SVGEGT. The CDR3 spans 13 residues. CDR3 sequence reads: CASSYSAIQPQHF. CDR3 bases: TGTGCCAGCAGTTATTCCGCGATTCAGCCCCAGCATTTT.

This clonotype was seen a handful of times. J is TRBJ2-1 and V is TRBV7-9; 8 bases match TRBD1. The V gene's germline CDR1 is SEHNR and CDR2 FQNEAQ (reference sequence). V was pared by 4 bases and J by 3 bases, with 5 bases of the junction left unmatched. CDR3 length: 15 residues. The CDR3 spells CASSSGRGLYNEQFF. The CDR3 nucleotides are TGTGCCAGCAGCTCGGGCAGGGGGCTCTACAATGAGCAGTTCTTC.

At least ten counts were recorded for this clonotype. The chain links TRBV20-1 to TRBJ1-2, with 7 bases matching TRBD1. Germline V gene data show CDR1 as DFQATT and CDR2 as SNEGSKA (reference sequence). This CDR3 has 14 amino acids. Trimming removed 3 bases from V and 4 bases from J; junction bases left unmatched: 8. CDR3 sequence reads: CSASRQGVSYGYTF. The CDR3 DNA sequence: TGCAGTGCTAGCCGACAGGGAGTAAGCTATGGCTACACCTTC.

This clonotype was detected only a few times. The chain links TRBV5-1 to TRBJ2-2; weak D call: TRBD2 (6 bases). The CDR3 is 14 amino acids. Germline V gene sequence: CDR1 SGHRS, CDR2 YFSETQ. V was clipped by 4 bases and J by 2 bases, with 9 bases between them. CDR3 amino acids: CASSVGTNTGELFF. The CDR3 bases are TGCGCCAGCAGCGTCGGGACTAACACCGGGGAGCTGTTTTTT.

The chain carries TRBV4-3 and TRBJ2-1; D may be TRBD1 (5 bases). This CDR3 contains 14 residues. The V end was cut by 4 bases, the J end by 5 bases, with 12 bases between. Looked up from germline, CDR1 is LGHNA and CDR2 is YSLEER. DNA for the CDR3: TGCGCCAGCAGCCTAGGGGCCTGGAACAATGAGCAGTTCTTC. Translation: CASSLGAWNNEQFF.

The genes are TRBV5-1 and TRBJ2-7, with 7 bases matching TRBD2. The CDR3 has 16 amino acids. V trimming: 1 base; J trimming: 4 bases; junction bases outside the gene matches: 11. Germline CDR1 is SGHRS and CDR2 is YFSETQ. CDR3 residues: CASSLLEGWEGYEQYF. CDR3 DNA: TGCGCCAGCAGCTTGTTAGAGGGATGGGAGGGGTACGAGCAGTACTTC.

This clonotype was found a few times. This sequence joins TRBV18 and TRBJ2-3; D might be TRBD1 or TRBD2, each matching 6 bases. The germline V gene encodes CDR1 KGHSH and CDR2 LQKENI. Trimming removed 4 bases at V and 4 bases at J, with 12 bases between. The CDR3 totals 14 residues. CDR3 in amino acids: CASSQTGGADTQYF. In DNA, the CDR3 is TGTGCCAGCTCACAGACAGGAGGGGCAGATACGCAGTATTTT.

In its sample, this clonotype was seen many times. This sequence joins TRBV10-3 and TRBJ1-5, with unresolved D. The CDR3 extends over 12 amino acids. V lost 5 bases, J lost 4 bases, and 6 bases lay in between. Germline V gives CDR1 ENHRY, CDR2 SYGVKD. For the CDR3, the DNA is TGTGCCATCAGTCCAGTAAATCAGCCCCAGCATTTT. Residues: CAISPVNQPQHF.

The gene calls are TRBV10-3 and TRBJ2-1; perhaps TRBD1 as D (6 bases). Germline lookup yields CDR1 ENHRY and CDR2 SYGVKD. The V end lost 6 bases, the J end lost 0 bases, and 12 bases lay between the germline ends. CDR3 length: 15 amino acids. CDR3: CAIRSGQSSYNEQFF. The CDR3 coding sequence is TGTGCCATCAGAAGTGGACAGAGCTCCTACAATGAGCAGTTCTTC.

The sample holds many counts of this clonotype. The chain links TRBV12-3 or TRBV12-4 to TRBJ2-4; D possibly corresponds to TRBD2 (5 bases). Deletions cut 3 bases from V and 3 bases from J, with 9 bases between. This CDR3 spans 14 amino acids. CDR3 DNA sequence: TGTGCCAGCAGTTTTGGACTCCTCAAAAACATTCAGTACTTC. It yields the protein CASSFGLLKNIQYF.

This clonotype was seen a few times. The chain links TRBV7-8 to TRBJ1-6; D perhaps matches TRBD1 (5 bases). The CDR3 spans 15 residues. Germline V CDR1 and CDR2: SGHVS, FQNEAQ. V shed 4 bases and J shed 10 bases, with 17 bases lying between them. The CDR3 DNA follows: TGTGCCAGCAGCTCGGGACCGGGGGAGGACTCACCCCTCCACTTT. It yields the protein CASSSGPGEDSPLHF.

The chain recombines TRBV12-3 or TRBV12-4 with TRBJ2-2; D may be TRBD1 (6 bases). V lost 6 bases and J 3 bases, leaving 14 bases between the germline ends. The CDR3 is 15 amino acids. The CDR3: CASRPRGQHTGELFF. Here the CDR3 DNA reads TGTGCCAGCAGACCCCGCGGACAGCACACCGGGGAGCTGTTTTTT.

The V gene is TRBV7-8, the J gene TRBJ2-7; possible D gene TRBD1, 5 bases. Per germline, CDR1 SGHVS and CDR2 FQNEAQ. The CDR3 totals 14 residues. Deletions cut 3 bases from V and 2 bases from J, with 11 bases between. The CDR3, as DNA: TGTGCCAGCAGCTTGACAGAGGAAGCCTACGAGCAGTACTTC. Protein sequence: CASSLTEEAYEQYF.